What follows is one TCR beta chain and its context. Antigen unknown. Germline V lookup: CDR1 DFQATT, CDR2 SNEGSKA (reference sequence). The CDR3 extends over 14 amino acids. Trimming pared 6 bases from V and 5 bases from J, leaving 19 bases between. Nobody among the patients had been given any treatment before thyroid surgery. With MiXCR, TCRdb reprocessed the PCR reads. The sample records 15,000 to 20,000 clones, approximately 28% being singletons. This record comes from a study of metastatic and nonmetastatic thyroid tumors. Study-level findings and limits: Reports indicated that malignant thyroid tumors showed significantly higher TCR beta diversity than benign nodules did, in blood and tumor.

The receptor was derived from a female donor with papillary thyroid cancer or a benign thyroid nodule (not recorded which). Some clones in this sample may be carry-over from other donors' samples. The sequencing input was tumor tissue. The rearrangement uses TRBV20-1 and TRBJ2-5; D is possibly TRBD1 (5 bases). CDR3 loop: CSANRSPGWETQYF. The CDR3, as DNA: TGCAGTGCCAATCGGAGTCCAGGGTGGGAGACCCAGTACTTC.